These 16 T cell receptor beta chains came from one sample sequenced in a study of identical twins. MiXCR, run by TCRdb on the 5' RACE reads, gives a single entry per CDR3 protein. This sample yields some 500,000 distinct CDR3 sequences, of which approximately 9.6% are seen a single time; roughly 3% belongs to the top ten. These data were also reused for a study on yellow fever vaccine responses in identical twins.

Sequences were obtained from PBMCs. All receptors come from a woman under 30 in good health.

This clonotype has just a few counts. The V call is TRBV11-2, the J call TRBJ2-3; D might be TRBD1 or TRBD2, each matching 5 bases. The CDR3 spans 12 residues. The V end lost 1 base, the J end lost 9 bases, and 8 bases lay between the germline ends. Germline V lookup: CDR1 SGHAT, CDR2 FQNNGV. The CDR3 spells CASSLAGTTQYF. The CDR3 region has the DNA TGTGCCAGCAGCTTAGCCGGGACGACGCAGTATTTT. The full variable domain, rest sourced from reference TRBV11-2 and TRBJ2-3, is EAGVAQSPRYKIIEKRQSVAFWCNPISGHATLYWYQQILGQGPKLLIQFQNNGVVDDSQLPKDRFSAERLKGVDSTLKIQPAKLEDSAVYLCASSLAGTTQYFGPGTRLTVL.

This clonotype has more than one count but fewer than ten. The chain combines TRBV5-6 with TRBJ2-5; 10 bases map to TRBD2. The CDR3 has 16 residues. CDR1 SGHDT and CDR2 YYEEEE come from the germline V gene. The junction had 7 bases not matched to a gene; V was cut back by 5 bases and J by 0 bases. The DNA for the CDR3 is TGTGCCAGCAGTTCGACCGGGACTAGCGACCAAGAGACCCAGTACTTC. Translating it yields CASSSTGTSDQETQYF. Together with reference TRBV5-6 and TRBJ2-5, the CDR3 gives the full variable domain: DAGVTQSPTHLIKTRGQQVTLRCSPKSGHDTVSWYQQALGQGPQFIFQYYEEEERQRGNFPDRFSGHQFPNYSSELNVNALLLGDSALYLCASSSTGTSDQETQYFGPGTRLLVL.

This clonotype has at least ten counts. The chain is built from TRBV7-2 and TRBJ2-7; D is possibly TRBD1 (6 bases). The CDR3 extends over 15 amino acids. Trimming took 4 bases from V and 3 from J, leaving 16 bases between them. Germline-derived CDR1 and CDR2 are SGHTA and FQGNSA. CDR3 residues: CASSWDITAGYEQYF. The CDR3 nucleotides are TGTGCCAGCAGCTGGGACATAACGGCGGGCTACGAGCAGTACTTC.

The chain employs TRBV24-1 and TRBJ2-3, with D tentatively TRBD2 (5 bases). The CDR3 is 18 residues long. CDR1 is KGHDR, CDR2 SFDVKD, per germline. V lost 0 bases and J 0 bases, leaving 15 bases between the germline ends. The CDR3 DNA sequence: TGTGCCACCAGTGATTTGGAGGGATTTGGCGGTAGCACAGATACGCAGTATTTT. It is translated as CATSDLEGFGGSTDTQYF.

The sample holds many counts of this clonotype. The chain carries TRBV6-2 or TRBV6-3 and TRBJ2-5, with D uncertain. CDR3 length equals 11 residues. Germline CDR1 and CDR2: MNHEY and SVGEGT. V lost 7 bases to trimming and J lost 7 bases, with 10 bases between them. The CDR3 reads CASKFSGTQYF. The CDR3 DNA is TGTGCCAGCAAATTTTCGGGGACCCAGTACTTC.

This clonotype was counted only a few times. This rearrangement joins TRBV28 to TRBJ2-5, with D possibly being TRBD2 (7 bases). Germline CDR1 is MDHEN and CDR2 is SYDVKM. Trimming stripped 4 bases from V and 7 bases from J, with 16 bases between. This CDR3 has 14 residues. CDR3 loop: CASSWAGRGVTQYF. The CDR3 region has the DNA TGTGCCAGCAGTTGGGCGGGGAGGGGGGTGACCCAGTACTTC.

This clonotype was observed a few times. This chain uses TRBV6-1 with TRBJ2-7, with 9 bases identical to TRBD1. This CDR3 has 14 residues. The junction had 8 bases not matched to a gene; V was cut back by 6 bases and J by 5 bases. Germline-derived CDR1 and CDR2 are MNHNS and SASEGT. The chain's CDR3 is CASRPGTGIHEQYF. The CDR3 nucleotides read TGTGCCAGCAGACCCGGGACAGGGATCCACGAGCAGTACTTC.

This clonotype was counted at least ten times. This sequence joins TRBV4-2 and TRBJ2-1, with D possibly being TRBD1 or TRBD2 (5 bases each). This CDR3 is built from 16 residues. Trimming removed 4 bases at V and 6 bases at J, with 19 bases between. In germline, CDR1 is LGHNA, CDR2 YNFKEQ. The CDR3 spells CASSRPGTIEINEQFF. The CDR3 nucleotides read TGTGCCAGCAGCCGGCCCGGGACGATCGAGATCAATGAGCAGTTCTTC.

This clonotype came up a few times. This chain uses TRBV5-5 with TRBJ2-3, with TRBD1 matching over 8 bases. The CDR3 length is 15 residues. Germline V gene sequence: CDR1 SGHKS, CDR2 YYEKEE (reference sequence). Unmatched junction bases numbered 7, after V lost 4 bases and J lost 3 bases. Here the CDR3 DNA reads TGTGCCAGCAGCCTGACAGGGGTTCGGACAGATACGCAGTATTTT. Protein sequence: CASSLTGVRTDTQYF.

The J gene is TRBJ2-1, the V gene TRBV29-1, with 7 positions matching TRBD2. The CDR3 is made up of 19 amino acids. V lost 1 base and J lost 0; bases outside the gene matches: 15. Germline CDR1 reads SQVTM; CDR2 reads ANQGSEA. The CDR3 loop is CSVEGRRLAASSSYNEQFF. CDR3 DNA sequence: TGCAGCGTTGAAGGGAGGCGGCTAGCGGCTTCGAGCTCCTACAATGAGCAGTTCTTC.

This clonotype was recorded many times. CDR3 in DNA: TGTGCCAGCAGCTTAGAGTTGACCGGTAGCAATCAGCCCCAGCATTTT. Encoded protein: CASSLELTGSNQPQHF. The rearrangement links TRBV7-9 to TRBJ1-5; D unclear. CDR3 length: 16 residues. Germline assignment: CDR1 SEHNR and CDR2 FQNEAQ (reference sequence). The V gene lost 1 base and the J gene lost 0 bases, with 10 bases spanning the gap.

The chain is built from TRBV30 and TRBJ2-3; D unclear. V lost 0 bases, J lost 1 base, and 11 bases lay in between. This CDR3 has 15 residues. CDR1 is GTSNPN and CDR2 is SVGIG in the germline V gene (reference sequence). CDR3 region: CAWSVGFPRTDTQYF. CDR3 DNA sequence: TGTGCCTGGAGTGTCGGCTTCCCTCGCACAGATACGCAGTATTTT.

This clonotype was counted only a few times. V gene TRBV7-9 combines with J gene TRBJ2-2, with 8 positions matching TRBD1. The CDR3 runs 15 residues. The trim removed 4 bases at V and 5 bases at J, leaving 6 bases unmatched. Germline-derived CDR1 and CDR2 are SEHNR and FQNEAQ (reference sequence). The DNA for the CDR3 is TGTGCCAGCAGCTCGGGACAGGCTGGAACCGGGGAGCTGTTTTTT. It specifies CASSSGQAGTGELFF.

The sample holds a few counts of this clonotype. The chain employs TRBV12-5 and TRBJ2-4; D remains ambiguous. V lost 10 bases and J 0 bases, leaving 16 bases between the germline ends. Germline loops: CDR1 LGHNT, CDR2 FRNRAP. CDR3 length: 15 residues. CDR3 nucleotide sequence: TGTGCTACCCGGACCGAGGCACTAGCCAAAAACATTCAGTACTTC. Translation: CATRTEALAKNIQYF. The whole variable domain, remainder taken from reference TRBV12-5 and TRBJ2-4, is DARVTQTPRHKVTEMGQEVTMRCQPILGHNTVFWYRQTMMQGLELLAYFRNRAPLDDSGMPKDRFSAEMPDATLATLKIQPSEPRDSAVYFCATRTEALAKNIQYFGAGTRLSVL.

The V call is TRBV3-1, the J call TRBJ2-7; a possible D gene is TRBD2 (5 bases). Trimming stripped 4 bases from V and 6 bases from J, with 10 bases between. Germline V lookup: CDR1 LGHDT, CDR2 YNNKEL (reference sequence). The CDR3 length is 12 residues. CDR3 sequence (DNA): TGTGCCAGCAGCCCCCTCGCGGGCGAGCAGTACTTC. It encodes CASSPLAGEQYF.

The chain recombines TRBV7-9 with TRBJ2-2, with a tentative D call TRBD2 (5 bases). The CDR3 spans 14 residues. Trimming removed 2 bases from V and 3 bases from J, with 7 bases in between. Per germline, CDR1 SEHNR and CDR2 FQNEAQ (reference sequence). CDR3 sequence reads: CASSLREYTGELFF. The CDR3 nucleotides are TGTGCCAGCAGCTTAAGGGAGTACACCGGGGAGCTGTTTTTT.